This T cell receptor (beta chain) was observed in a study of T cell responses to AZD1222 COVID-19 vaccine. The assay was immunoSEQ multiplex PCR, and TCRdb's table has in-frame clones only and misses some. The repertoire holds roughly 150,000 clones, with about 90% as singletons. The specimen comprised peripheral blood, sampled on day 0 of AZD1222 vaccination. This TCR derives from an adult in good health.

CDR3 sequence: CASSPGLAYNEQFF. CDR3 nucleotide sequence: TGCGCCAGCAGCCCGGGACTAGCGTACAATGAGCAGTTCTTC. The chain is built from TRBV4-3 and TRBJ2-1; 10 bases map to TRBD2. In germline, CDR1 is LGHNA, CDR2 YSLEER. After removal of 4 bases from V and 4 bases from J, the junction contained 1 base not matched to a gene. This CDR3 is built from 14 residues.